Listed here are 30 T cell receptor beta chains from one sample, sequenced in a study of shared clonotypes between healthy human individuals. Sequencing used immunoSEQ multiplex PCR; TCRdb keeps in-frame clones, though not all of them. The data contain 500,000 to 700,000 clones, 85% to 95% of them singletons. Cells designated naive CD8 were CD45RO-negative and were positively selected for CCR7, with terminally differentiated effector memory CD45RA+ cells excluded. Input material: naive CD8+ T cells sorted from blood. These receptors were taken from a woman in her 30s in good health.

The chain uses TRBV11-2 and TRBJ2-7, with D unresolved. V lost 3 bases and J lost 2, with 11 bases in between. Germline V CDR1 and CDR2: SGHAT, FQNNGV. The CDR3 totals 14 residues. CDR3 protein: CASSFGWSTYEQYF. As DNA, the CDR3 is TGTGCCAGCAGCTTCGGATGGAGCACCTACGAGCAGTACTTC.

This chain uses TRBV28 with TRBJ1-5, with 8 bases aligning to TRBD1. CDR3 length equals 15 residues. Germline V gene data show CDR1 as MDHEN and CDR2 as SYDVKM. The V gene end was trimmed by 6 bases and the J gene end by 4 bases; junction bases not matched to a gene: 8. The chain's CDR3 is CASSSGQGKNQPQHF. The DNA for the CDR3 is TGTGCCAGCAGCTCCGGACAGGGAAAAAATCAGCCCCAGCATTTT.

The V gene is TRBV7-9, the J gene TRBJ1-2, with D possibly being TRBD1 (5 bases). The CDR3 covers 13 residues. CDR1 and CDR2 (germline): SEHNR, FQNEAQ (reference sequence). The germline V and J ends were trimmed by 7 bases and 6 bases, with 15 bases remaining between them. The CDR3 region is CASNEGGVDGYTF. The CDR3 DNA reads TGTGCCAGCAACGAGGGAGGGGTTGATGGCTACACCTTC.

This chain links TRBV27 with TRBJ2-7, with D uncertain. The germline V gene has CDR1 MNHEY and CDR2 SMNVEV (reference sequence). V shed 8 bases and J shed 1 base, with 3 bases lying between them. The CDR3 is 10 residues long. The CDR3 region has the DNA TGTGCCAGCCCGTCCTACGAGCAGTACTTC. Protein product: CASPSYEQYF.

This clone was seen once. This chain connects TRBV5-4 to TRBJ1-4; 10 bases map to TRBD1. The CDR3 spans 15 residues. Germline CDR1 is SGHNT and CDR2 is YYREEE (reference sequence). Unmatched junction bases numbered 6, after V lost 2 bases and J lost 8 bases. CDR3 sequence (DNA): TGTGCCAGCAGCTTCGTCGGGACAGGGGAGGAAAAACTGTTTTTT. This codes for CASSFVGTGEEKLFF.

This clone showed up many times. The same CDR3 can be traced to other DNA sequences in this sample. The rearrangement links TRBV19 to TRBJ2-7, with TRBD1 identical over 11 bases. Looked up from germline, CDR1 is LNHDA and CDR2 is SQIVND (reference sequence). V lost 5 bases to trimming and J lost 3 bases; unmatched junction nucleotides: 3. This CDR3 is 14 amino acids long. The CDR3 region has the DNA TGTGCCAGTAGTGCCGGGACAGGGGGCTACGAGCAGTACTTC. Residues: CASSAGTGGYEQYF.

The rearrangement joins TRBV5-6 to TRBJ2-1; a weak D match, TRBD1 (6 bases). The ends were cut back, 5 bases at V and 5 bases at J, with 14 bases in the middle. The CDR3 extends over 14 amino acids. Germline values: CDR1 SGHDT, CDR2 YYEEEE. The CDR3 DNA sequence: TGTGCCAGCAGTAGTGGGACACCTAACAATGAGCAGTTCTTC. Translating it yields CASSSGTPNNEQFF.

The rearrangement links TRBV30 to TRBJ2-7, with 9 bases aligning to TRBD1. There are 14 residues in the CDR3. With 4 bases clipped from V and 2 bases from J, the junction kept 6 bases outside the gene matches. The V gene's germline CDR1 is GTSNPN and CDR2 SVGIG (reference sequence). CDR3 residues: CAWTGTGFTYEQYF. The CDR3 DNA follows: TGTGCCTGGACCGGGACAGGGTTCACCTACGAGCAGTACTTC.

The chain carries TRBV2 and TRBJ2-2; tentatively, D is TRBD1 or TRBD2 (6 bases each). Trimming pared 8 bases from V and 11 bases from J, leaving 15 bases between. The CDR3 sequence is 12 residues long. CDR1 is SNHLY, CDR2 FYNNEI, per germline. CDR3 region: CASGGPTLELFF. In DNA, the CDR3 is TGTGCCAGCGGGGGGCCCACGCTAGAGCTGTTTTTT. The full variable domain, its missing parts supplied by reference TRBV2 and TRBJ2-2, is EPEVTQTPSHQVTQMGQEVILRCVPISNHLYFYWYRQILGQKVEFLVSFYNNEISEKSEIFDDQFSVERPDGSNFTLKIRSTKLEDSAMYFCASGGPTLELFFGEGSRLTVL.

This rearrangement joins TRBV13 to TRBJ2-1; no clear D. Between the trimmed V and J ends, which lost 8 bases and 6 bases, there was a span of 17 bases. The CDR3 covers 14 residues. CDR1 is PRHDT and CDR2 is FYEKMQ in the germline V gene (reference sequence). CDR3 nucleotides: TGTGCCAGCGGTCAAAGGGCCAAACCCAATGAGCAGTTCTTC. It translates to CASGQRAKPNEQFF.

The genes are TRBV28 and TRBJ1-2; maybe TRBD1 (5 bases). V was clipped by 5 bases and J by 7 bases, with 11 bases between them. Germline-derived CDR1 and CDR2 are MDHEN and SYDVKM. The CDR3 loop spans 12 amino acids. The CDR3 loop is CASSLGVTGYTF. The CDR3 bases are TGTGCCAGCAGTCTAGGGGTTACTGGCTACACCTTC.

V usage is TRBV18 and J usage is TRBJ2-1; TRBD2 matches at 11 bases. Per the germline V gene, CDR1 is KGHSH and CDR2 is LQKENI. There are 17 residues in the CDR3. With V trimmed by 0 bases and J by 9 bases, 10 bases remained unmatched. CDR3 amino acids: CASSPPPASGRTGEQFF. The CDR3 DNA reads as TGTGCCAGCTCACCACCGCCGGCTAGCGGGAGGACCGGTGAGCAGTTCTTC.

The CDR3 spells CSADGIHEQFF. The CDR3 DNA sequence: TGCAGCGCCGACGGTATCCATGAGCAGTTCTTC. J is TRBJ2-1 and V is TRBV29-1; D not certain. With 7 bases removed from V and 8 bases from J, the gap between germline ends came to 12 bases. This CDR3 region has 11 residues. Germline CDR1 is SQVTM and CDR2 is ANQGSEA.

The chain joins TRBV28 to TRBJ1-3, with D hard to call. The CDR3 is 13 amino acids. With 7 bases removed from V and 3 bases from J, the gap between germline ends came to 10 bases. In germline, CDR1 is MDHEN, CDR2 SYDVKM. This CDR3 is CASKFINGNTIYF. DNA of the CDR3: TGTGCCAGCAAGTTTATTAATGGAAACACCATATATTTT.

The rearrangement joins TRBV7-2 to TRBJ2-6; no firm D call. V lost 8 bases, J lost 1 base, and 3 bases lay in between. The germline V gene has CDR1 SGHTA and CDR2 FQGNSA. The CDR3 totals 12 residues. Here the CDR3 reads CASHSGANVLTF. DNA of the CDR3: TGTGCCAGCCATTCTGGGGCCAACGTCCTGACTTTC.

CDR3 bases: TGTGCCAGCAGACTCTCCTACAATGAGCAGTTCTTC. Encoded protein: CASRLSYNEQFF. The chain is built from TRBV7-9 and TRBJ2-1; D is unresolved. CDR1 is SEHNR and CDR2 is FQNEAQ in the germline V gene (reference sequence). The CDR3 runs to 12 residues. With 6 bases removed from V and 0 bases from J, the gap between germline ends came to 3 bases.

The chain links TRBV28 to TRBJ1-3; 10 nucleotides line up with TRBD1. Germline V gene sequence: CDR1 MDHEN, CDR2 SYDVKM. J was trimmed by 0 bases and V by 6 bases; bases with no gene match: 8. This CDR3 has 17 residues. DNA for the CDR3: TGTGCCAGCAGACGGGGACAGGGGAAGTACTCTGGAAACACCATATATTTT. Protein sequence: CASRRGQGKYSGNTIYF.

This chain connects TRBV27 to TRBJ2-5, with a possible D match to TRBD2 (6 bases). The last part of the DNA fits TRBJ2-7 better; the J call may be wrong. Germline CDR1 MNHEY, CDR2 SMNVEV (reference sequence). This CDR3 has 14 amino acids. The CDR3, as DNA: TGTGCCAGCAGGGAGGGACTTCCAAACTACGAGCAGTACTTC. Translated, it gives CASREGLPNYEQYF.

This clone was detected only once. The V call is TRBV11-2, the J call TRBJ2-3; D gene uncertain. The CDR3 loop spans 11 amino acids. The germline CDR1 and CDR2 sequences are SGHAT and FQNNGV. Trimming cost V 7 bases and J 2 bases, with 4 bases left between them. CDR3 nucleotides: TGTGCCAGCACAGACACAGATACGCAGTATTTT. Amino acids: CASTDTDTQYF.

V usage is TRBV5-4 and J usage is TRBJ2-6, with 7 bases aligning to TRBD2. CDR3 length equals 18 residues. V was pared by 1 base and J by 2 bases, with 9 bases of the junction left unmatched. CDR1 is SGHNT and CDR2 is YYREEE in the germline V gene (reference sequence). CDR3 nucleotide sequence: TGTGCCAGCAGCTTGTATAGGGACTACGAGCCTGGGGCCAACGTCCTGACTTTC. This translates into CASSLYRDYEPGANVLTF.

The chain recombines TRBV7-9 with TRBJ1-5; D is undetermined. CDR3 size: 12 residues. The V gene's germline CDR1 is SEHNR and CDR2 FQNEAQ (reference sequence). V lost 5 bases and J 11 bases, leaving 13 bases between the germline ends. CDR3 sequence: CASSHGVLSQHF. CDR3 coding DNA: TGTGCCAGCAGCCATGGCGTTTTGTCCCAGCATTTT. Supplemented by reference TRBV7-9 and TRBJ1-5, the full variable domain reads DTGVSQNPRHKITKRGQNVTFRCDPISEHNRLYWYRQTLGQGPEFLTYFQNEAQLEKSRLLSDRFSAERPKGSFSTLEIQRTEQGDSAMYLCASSHGVLSQHFGDGTRLSIL.

The CDR3 nucleotides read TGTGCCAGCAGTTCCCCTACCACAGATACGCAGTATTTT. This translates into CASSSPTTDTQYF. This chain joins TRBV27 and TRBJ2-3; D ambiguous. Germline V gives CDR1 MNHEY, CDR2 SMNVEV (reference sequence). V was cut by 4 bases and J by 2 bases, with 7 bases left in between. CDR3 length: 13 amino acids.

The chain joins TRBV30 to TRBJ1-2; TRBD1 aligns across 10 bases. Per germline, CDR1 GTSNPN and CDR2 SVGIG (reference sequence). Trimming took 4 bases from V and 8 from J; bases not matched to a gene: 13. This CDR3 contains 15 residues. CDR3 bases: TGTGCCTGGATTGAGACCGGGACAGGGGCCGAGGGCTACACCTTC. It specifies CAWIETGTGAEGYTF.

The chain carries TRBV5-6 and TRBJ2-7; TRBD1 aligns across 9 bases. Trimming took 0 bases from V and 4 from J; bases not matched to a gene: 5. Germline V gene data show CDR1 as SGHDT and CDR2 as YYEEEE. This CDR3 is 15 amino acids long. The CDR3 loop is CASSLATGGLYEQYF. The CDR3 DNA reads TGTGCCAGCAGCTTGGCTACAGGGGGCTTATACGAGCAGTACTTC.

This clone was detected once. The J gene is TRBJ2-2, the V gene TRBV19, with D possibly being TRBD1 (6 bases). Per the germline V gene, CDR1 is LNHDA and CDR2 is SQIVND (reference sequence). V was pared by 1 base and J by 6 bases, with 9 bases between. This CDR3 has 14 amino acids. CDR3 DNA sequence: TGTGCCAGTAGTATAGGGACAGCCTCCGGGGAGCTGTTTTTT. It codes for CASSIGTASGELFF.

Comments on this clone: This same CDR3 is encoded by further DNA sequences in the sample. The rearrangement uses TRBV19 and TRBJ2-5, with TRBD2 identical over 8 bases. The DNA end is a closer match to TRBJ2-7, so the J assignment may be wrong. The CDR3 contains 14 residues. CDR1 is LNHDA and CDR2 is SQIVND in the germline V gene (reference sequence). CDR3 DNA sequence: TGTGCCAGTAGTATTGAGGGGACTAGCTACGAGCAGTACTTC. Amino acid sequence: CASSIEGTSYEQYF.

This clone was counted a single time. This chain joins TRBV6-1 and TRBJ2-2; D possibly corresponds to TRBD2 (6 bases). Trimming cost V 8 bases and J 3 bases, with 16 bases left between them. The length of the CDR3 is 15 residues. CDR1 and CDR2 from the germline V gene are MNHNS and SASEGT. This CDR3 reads CASGLAEAYTGELFF. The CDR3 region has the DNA TGTGCCAGCGGCTTAGCGGAGGCATACACCGGGGAGCTGTTTTTT.

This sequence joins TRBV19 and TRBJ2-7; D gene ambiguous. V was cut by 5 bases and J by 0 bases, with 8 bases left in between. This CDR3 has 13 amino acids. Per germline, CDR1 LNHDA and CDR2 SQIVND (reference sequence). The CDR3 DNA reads TGTGCCAGTAGTCCACGGCTCTCCTACGAGCAGTACTTC. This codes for CASSPRLSYEQYF.

In DNA form, the CDR3 reads TGTGCCAGCAGCCATAGCGGGAGCCCCTCCTACGAGCAGTACTTC. It specifies CASSHSGSPSYEQYF. The chain couples TRBV14 to TRBJ2-7; 9 bases are a match to TRBD2. The J segment lost 0 bases and the V segment lost 3 bases, leaving 3 bases of the junction unmatched. The germline CDR1 and CDR2 sequences are SGHDN and FVKESK. The CDR3 sequence is 15 residues long.

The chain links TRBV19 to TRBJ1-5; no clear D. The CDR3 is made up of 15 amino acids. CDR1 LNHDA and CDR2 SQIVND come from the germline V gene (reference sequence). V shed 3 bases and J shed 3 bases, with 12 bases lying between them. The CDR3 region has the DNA TGTGCCAGTAGTATCGGGCAGGTCCCCAATCAGCCCCAGCATTTT. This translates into CASSIGQVPNQPQHF. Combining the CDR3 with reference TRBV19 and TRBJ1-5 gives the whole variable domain DGGITQSPKYLFRKEGQNVTLSCEQNLNHDAMYWYRQDPGQGLRLIYYSQIVNDFQKGDIAEGYSVSREKKESFPLTVTSAQKNPTAFYLCASSIGQVPNQPQHFGDGTRLSIL.